This is a list of T cell receptor beta chains from one sample in a study of CD8 T cells in Susac syndrome. Each CDR3 protein gets one entry after TCRdb re-called the immunoSEQ multiplex PCR reads with MiXCR. This repertoire shows about 210,000 distinct CDR3 sequences, 93% found once; its top ten account for roughly 0.096%. Sequenced sample: CD4+ T cells from PBMCs. Receptor source: a human donor in good health. Both conserved end residues are trimmed from each CDR3. Each record gives: V gene, clone size, CDR3 protein. Size is stated for part of the rows, as once, few or many counts, or as a class when the clone is expanded.

V gene: TRBV11-3
clone size: .
CDR3 protein: ASSLTGGPKNIQY

V gene: TRBV9
clone size: .
CDR3 protein: ASSVDTDYEQY

V gene: TRBV4-2
clone size: .
CDR3 protein: ASSQGLAANTEAF

V gene: TRBV7-2
clone size: .
CDR3 protein: ASSLEGGFNYGYT

V gene: TRBV30
clone size: .
CDR3 protein: AWRGQFVAGGLLGYEQF

V gene: TRBV20-1
clone size: once
CDR3 protein: SPWDTEAF

V gene: TRBV20-1
clone size: .
CDR3 protein: SAGRNRGYNEQF

V gene: TRBV7-9
clone size: .
CDR3 protein: ASSSDSNTGELF

V gene: TRBV19
clone size: .
CDR3 protein: ASSISGDGYT

V gene: TRBV4-2
clone size: .
CDR3 protein: ASSRVDGSTDTQY

V gene: TRBV15
clone size: .
CDR3 protein: ATSRALGSAGTGEYNEQF

V gene: TRBV20-1
clone size: once
CDR3 protein: SATGWRIEAF

V gene: TRBV23-1
clone size: .
CDR3 protein: ASSPEPRDREANQPQH

V gene: TRBV20-1
clone size: .
CDR3 protein: SAVSNLGNTIY

V gene: TRBV5-1
clone size: .
CDR3 protein: ASSSMTGGAYIQY

V gene: TRBV6-4
clone size: .
CDR3 protein: ASSSQSNQPQH

V gene: TRBV7-3
clone size: .
CDR3 protein: ASSLEALGGRNGYT

V gene: TRBV7-2
clone size: .
CDR3 protein: ASSLPGPQH

V gene: TRBV7-9
clone size: .
CDR3 protein: AILRGNNEQF

V gene: TRBV11-1
clone size: .
CDR3 protein: ASPIKFVGAESQGVNQPQH

V gene: TRBV24-1
clone size: .
CDR3 protein: ATRAGTGAFNTEAF

V gene: TRBV5-1
clone size: .
CDR3 protein: ASSLFRGTNTEAF

V gene: TRBV30
clone size: .
CDR3 protein: AWSGGRLAAADTQY

V gene: TRBV30
clone size: .
CDR3 protein: AWRVDRTSNSPLH

V gene: TRBV6-5
clone size: .
CDR3 protein: ASSYGARPANVLT

V gene: TRBV12-2
clone size: once
CDR3 protein: ASRLDRVNAKWDSNQPQH

V gene: TRBV2
clone size: once
CDR3 protein: ASSQDQSLGDEQF

V gene: TRBV20-1
clone size: .
CDR3 protein: SAKPGQELPGANVLT

V gene: TRBV5-1
clone size: .
CDR3 protein: ASSPDATDTQY

V gene: TRBV29-1
clone size: .
CDR3 protein: SVSPSGANVLT

V gene: TRBV29-1
clone size: .
CDR3 protein: SVTSGAYEQY

V gene: TRBV14
clone size: .
CDR3 protein: ASTLSGQGAYTGELF

V gene: TRBV5-1
clone size: .
CDR3 protein: ASSSGSLEQY

V gene: TRBV29-1
clone size: once
CDR3 protein: SVRTPPVNTEAF

V gene: TRBV6-1
clone size: .
CDR3 protein: ASKLDFSGANVLT

V gene: TRBV30
clone size: .
CDR3 protein: AWTTESNQPQH

V gene: TRBV20-1
clone size: .
CDR3 protein: SARAPRSAGGRETQY

V gene: TRBV7-8
clone size: .
CDR3 protein: ASSLGRTDPYEQY

V gene: TRBV6-2/TRBV6-3
clone size: .
CDR3 protein: ASGASVETQY

V gene: TRBV15
clone size: once
CDR3 protein: ATSRELQGIQPQH